Sequencing of this T cell receptor (beta chain) was carried out in a study of blood T cell repertoires in COVID-19. The CDR3 extends over 16 amino acids. CDR1 and CDR2 from the germline V gene are MGHRA and YSYEKL. V lost 4 bases and J lost 2; bases outside the gene matches: 5. Profiling relied on immunoSEQ multiplex PCR, and the TCRdb table lists in-frame clones only, not all of them. The repertoire includes some 180,000 clones, 65% to 85% of them detected once, and about 7% sits in the top ten. V and J are TRBV4-1 and TRBJ2-7; 13 nucleotides agree with TRBD2. Sequencing input: peripheral blood. The TCR sequence derives from a woman in her thirties or forties with COVID-19, enrolled during active disease. The CDR3 region is CASSLLGLAGAYEQYF. CDR3 nucleotide sequence: TGCGCCAGCAGCCTCCTTGGACTAGCGGGGGCCTACGAGCAGTACTTC.